The clone carrying this TCR beta chain is a singleton in its sample. The sample originates from a study of blood T cell repertoires in COVID-19. Study overall: Collection of acute and convalescent COVID-19 samples took place in the United States, Italy and Spain. T cells, B-cell-depleted T cells, or PBMCs provided the cDNA or gDNA that served as material.

Original methodology: Reference gene primers were amplified, and this amplification served to estimate nucleated cell counts. Clones were sequenced by immunoSEQ multiplex PCR, and TCRdb holds only the in-frame ones, with some missing. V and J calls and clone size are those listed in that table; D and trimming were worked out from the DNA. The sample carries some 170,000 clones, 80% recorded once. V gave up 5 bases and J gave up 6 bases; unmatched junction bases: 10. CDR1 is SSHAT, CDR2 FNYEAQ, per germline (reference sequence). This CDR3 is built from 16 residues. The receptor was derived from a man aged 35-49 years who had recovered from COVID-19. The specimen sequenced was PBMCs or T cells enriched from blood (not recorded which). The chain is built from TRBV7-7 and TRBJ2-2; TRBD2 matches 9 bases. Here the CDR3 DNA reads TGTGCCAGCAGCGATGTCGGACTAGCGAGGGCCGGGGAGCTGTTTTTT. It translates to CASSDVGLARAGELFF.